The 22 T cell receptor beta chains in this list originate from one sample, sequenced in a study of T cells after yellow fever vaccination. A single record per CDR3 protein comes from TCRdb applying MiXCR to the 5' RACE reads. The table shows roughly 150,000 distinct CDR3 sequences, with 7.7% occurring only once. The sequences come from CD4+ T cells sorted from PBMCs, collected 5 days after the yellow fever booster vaccination. Receptor source: a man aged 30 to 45 who received the YFV17D yellow fever vaccine.

This clonotype was counted many times. The CDR3 loop is CSVAGTGNANYGYTF. CDR3 coding DNA: TGCAGCGTCGCCGGGACAGGGAACGCTAACTATGGCTACACCTTC. The chain couples TRBV29-1 to TRBJ1-2; 9 nucleotides align to TRBD1. With 6 bases clipped from V and 0 bases from J, the junction kept 8 bases outside the gene matches. This CDR3 comprises 15 residues. In germline, CDR1 is SQVTM, CDR2 ANQGSEA.

Many counts were recorded for this clonotype. The chain combines TRBV20-1 with TRBJ2-5; weak D call: TRBD2 (5 bases). The V and J ends lost 3 bases and 9 bases respectively, with 5 bases between them. CDR1 DFQATT and CDR2 SNEGSKA come from the germline V gene (reference sequence). The CDR3 is made up of 9 amino acids. The CDR3 loop reads CSAREAQYF. In DNA, the CDR3 is TGCAGTGCTAGGGAGGCCCAGTACTTC.

At least ten counts were recorded for this clonotype. The rearrangement uses TRBV5-1 and TRBJ1-2; no clear D. Trimming cost V 0 bases and J 2 bases, with 8 bases left between them. The CDR3 is 14 residues long. The germline V gene has CDR1 SGHRS and CDR2 YFSETQ. The CDR3 bases are TGCGCCAGCAGCTTGGATCTAGGCAACTATGGCTACACCTTC. Translated: CASSLDLGNYGYTF.

This clonotype showed up many times. This chain links TRBV19 with TRBJ2-7; no reliable D call. Germline CDR1 and CDR2: LNHDA and SQIVND (reference sequence). V was cut by 3 bases and J by 3 bases, with 6 bases left in between. The length of the CDR3 is 12 residues. The CDR3: CASSIPNYEQYF. The CDR3 DNA is TGTGCCAGTAGTATCCCAAACTACGAGCAGTACTTC.

In this sample, this clonotype turned up many times. The chain links TRBV10-1 to TRBJ2-3; the D is unclear. CDR1 WNHNN and CDR2 SYGVQD come from the germline V gene (reference sequence). CDR3 length: 15 amino acids. V lost 0 bases and J lost 1, with 8 bases in between. The CDR3: CASSESISGTDTQYF. DNA for the CDR3: TGCGCCAGCAGTGAGTCTATCAGCGGCACAGATACGCAGTATTTT.

This clonotype appeared many times. The V and J genes are TRBV6-5 and TRBJ2-5, with D possibly TRBD1 on 6 matching bases. This CDR3 has 14 residues. The germline V gene encodes CDR1 MNHEY and CDR2 SVGAGI. V was clipped by 6 bases and J by 4 bases, with 15 bases between them. The CDR3 loop reads CASRPTLGGETQYF. CDR3 nucleotide sequence: TGTGCCAGCAGACCGACCCTAGGGGGAGAGACCCAGTACTTC.

With respect to this clonotype: This may stem from a read error, because a much larger clone lies one nucleotide away. The V and J genes are TRBV3-1 and TRBJ2-5, with unresolved D. The CDR3 has 12 residues. The germline CDR1 and CDR2 sequences are LGHDT and YNNKEL (reference sequence). CDR3 in DNA: TGTGACAGCAGCCCCCTCCAAGAGACCCAGTACTTC. Protein sequence: CDSSPLQETQYF.

Ten or more counts support this clonotype. The genes are TRBV6-1 and TRBJ2-2, with 11 bases that match TRBD2. Germline values: CDR1 MNHNS, CDR2 SASEGT. V lost 5 bases and J lost 4; bases outside the gene matches: 3. The CDR3 length is 15 residues. CDR3 nucleotides: TGTGCCAGCAGTCTGGGACTAGCGGTCACCGGGGAGCTGTTTTTT. Translated: CASSLGLAVTGELFF.

This clonotype was counted many times. The V gene is TRBV20-1, the J gene TRBJ2-2; D is ambiguous. The ends were cut back, 3 bases at V and 4 bases at J, with 3 bases in the middle. CDR1 and CDR2 from the germline V gene are DFQATT and SNEGSKA (reference sequence). This CDR3 contains 11 residues. CDR3: CSARATGELFF. For the CDR3, the DNA is TGCAGTGCTAGGGCCACCGGGGAGCTGTTTTTT.

This clonotype was picked up many times. J is TRBJ2-7 and V is TRBV6-5; unclear D gene. V lost 2 bases, J lost 1 base, and 9 bases lay in between. This CDR3 has 14 residues. Germline loops: CDR1 MNHEY, CDR2 SVGAGI. This chain's CDR3 is CASSYGPLSYEQYF. The DNA of the CDR3 is TGTGCCAGCAGTTACGGGCCCCTATCCTACGAGCAGTACTTC.

At least ten counts were recorded for this clonotype. The rearrangement joins TRBV24-1 to TRBJ2-5; 14 bases agree with TRBD2. The germline gives CDR1 KGHDR, CDR2 SFDVKD. The CDR3 is made up of 18 amino acids. Unmatched junction bases numbered 9, after V lost 2 bases and J lost 5 bases. The CDR3 DNA follows: TGTGCCACCAGTGATTCCGGGACTAGCGGGAGAGGGCTGGAGACCCAGTACTTC. This translates into CATSDSGTSGRGLETQYF.

Ten or more counts support this clonotype. This chain connects TRBV7-2 to TRBJ1-1; D remains unclear. V lost 4 bases and J 3 bases, leaving 12 bases between the germline ends. The V gene's germline CDR1 is SGHTA and CDR2 FQGNSA. The CDR3 has 14 amino acids. CDR3 in DNA: TGTGCCAGCAGCTCAGACTATATCGACACTGAAGCTTTCTTT. It yields the protein CASSSDYIDTEAFF.

There are many counts of this clonotype. The chain joins TRBV20-1 to TRBJ1-1; 8 bases match TRBD1. The ends lost 5 bases at V and 2 bases at J; junction bases unmatched: 4. The V gene's germline CDR1 is DFQATT and CDR2 SNEGSKA (reference sequence). The CDR3 runs to 13 residues. CDR3 region: CSAFGQGNTEAFF. The CDR3 DNA reads TGCAGTGCTTTCGGACAGGGTAACACTGAAGCTTTCTTT.

This clonotype was observed at least ten times. Here the CDR3 reads CATSRTSTEDYEQYF. CDR3 DNA sequence: TGTGCCACCAGCCGAACCTCGACGGAAGACTACGAGCAGTACTTC. The chain uses TRBV15 and TRBJ2-7; D ambiguous. This CDR3 has 15 residues. The germline V and J ends were trimmed by 5 bases and 3 bases, with 17 bases remaining between them. Germline CDR1 is LNHNV and CDR2 is YYDKDF (reference sequence). Complete variable domain (other parts from reference TRBV15 and TRBJ2-7): DAMVIQNPRYQVTQFGKPVTLSCSQTLNHNVMYWYQQKSSQAPKLLFHYYDKDFNNEADTPDNFQSRRPNTSFCFLDIRSPGLGDTAMYLCATSRTSTEDYEQYFGPGTRLTVT.

The CDR3 coding sequence is TGTGCCAGCAGTGCTACAGGGGGCCGGAGCTATGGCTACACCTTC. This gives the protein CASSATGGRSYGYTF. This chain links TRBV6-1 with TRBJ1-2; TRBD1 aligns across 9 bases. CDR1 and CDR2 (germline): MNHNS, SASEGT. J lost 4 bases, V lost 4 bases, and 7 bases had no gene match. The CDR3 has 15 residues.

In its sample, this clonotype was seen many times. The chain couples TRBV27 to TRBJ2-2; 7 nucleotides align to TRBD2. J was trimmed by 5 bases and V by 8 bases; bases with no gene match: 5. This CDR3 spans 13 amino acids. The germline gives CDR1 MNHEY, CDR2 SMNVEV (reference sequence). The CDR3 nucleotides are TGTGCCAGCGGGACTACTCCTACCGGGGAGCTGTTTTTT. It is translated as CASGTTPTGELFF.

This clonotype was seen at least ten times. The chain carries TRBV12-3 or TRBV12-4 and TRBJ1-2; D remains ambiguous. The CDR3 contains 13 residues. V dropped 5 bases and J dropped 2 bases, with 9 bases sitting between them. The CDR3 DNA sequence: TGTGCCAGCAGTCTTCGACTAAACTATGGCTACACCTTC. This sequence encodes CASSLRLNYGYTF.

This clonotype was detected ten times or more. J is TRBJ2-5 and V is TRBV5-4; 9 nucleotides line up with TRBD2. This CDR3 has 12 residues. Germline loops: CDR1 SGHNT, CDR2 YYREEE (reference sequence). The V and J ends lost 10 bases and 4 bases, in that order; junction bases with no gene match: 5. CDR3 protein: CASGAGGETQYF. CDR3 DNA sequence: TGTGCCTCAGGAGCGGGAGGAGAGACCCAGTACTTC.

In the case of this clonotype: The junction shows a germline mismatch at one end, possibly a read error. The gene calls are TRBV5-1 and TRBJ2-5; D is uncertain. The CDR3 loop spans 11 amino acids. The germline gives CDR1 SGHRS, CDR2 YFSETQ. CDR3 loop: CSSSLEETQYF. CDR3 in DNA: TGCTCCAGCAGCTTGGAGGAGACCCAGTACTTC.

This chain connects TRBV4-3 to TRBJ2-1; D gene unclear. The ends were cut back, 5 bases at V and 9 bases at J, with 11 bases in the middle. In germline, CDR1 is LGHNA, CDR2 YSLEER. The CDR3 is 12 residues long. The CDR3 is CASSVRFGEQFF. The CDR3 coding sequence is TGCGCCAGCAGCGTCCGATTTGGTGAGCAGTTCTTC.

This clonotype was seen repeatedly, ten times or more. J is TRBJ2-7 and V is TRBV19, with TRBD2 matching over 8 bases. V lost 4 bases to trimming and J lost 3 bases; unmatched junction nucleotides: 11. Germline V lookup: CDR1 LNHDA, CDR2 SQIVND (reference sequence). This CDR3 spans 16 amino acids. CDR3 coding DNA: TGTGCCAGTAGTACACAGGGATTAGCGGGGAACTACGAGCAGTACTTC. Translating it yields CASSTQGLAGNYEQYF.

This clonotype was detected many times. The DNA of the CDR3 is TGTGCCAGCAGCTTGGGCGTCTCCTACGAGCAGTACTTC. Its translation: CASSLGVSYEQYF. The J gene is TRBJ2-7, the V gene TRBV5-6, with no clear D. The CDR3 is made up of 13 amino acids. Trimming stripped 0 bases from V and 0 bases from J, with 4 bases between. In germline, CDR1 is SGHDT, CDR2 YYEEEE. Based on the CDR3 plus reference TRBV5-6 and TRBJ2-7, the full variable domain is DAGVTQSPTHLIKTRGQQVTLRCSPKSGHDTVSWYQQALGQGPQFIFQYYEEEERQRGNFPDRFSGHQFPNYSSELNVNALLLGDSALYLCASSLGVSYEQYFGPGTRLTVT.